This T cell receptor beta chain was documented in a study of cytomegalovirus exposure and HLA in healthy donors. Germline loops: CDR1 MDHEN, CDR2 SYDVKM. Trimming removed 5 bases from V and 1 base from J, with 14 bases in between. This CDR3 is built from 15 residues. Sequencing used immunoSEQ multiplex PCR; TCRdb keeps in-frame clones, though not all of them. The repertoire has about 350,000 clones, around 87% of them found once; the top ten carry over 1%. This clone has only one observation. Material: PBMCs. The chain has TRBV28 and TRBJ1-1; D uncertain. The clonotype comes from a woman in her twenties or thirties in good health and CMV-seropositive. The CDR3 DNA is TGTGCCAGCAGTCCCCCGGCTGGGAGGAACACTGAAGCTTTCTTT. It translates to CASSPPAGRNTEAFF.